The 5 T cell receptor beta chains in this list originate from one sample, sequenced in a study of cytomegalovirus exposure and HLA in healthy donors. The method was immunoSEQ multiplex PCR; TCRdb's version includes in-frame clones alone and lacks a portion of them. This table has about 360,000 clones, 86% appearing once. Sequencing input: PBMCs. These receptors were obtained from a young woman in good health and CMV-seronegative.

This chain joins TRBV6-1 and TRBJ1-1; 9 bases map to TRBD1. CDR1 is MNHNS and CDR2 is SASEGT in the germline V gene. The V gene end was trimmed by 6 bases and the J gene end by 3 bases; junction bases not matched to a gene: 5. This CDR3 spans 14 amino acids. CDR3 in amino acids: CASSNTGGYTEAFF. The CDR3 region has the DNA TGTGCCAGCAGCAACACAGGGGGCTACACTGAAGCTTTCTTT.

V and J are TRBV9 and TRBJ1-1; weak D call: TRBD1 (5 bases). The CDR3 contains 15 residues. The germline V gene encodes CDR1 SGDLS and CDR2 YYNGEE. V was cut by 4 bases and J by 0 bases, with 13 bases left in between. The CDR3 reads CASSPGWVMNTEAFF. The CDR3 DNA is TGTGCCAGCAGCCCAGGGTGGGTTATGAACACTGAAGCTTTCTTT.

As for this clone: Other DNA sequences in this sample translate to the same CDR3. DNA of the CDR3: TGCGCCAGCAGCTTGGTTGTAGCGGGAGGGCCGGGTGAGCAGTTCTTC. Translated: CASSLVVAGGPGEQFF. The chain couples TRBV5-1 to TRBJ2-1; 11 nucleotides agree with TRBD2. CDR1 is SGHRS and CDR2 is YFSETQ in the germline V gene. Unmatched junction bases numbered 8, after V lost 0 bases and J lost 9 bases. The CDR3 length is 16 residues. Based on the CDR3 plus reference TRBV5-1 and TRBJ2-1, the full variable domain is KAGVTQTPRYLIKTRGQQVTLSCSPISGHRSVSWYQQTPGQGLQFLFEYFSETQRNKGNFPGRFSGRQFSNSRSEMNVSTLELGDSALYLCASSLVVAGGPGEQFFGPGTRLTVL.

The rearrangement uses TRBV29-1 and TRBJ2-1; possible D gene TRBD1, 6 bases. The CDR3 spans 13 residues. V shed 4 bases and J shed 5 bases, with 12 bases lying between them. The germline V gene encodes CDR1 SQVTM and CDR2 ANQGSEA. CDR3 sequence: CSVGRTVNNEQFF. In DNA, the CDR3 is TGCAGCGTTGGCAGGACAGTCAACAATGAGCAGTTCTTC.

V usage is TRBV2 and J usage is TRBJ1-2, with D possibly TRBD1 on 6 matching bases. V was clipped by 9 bases and J by 3 bases, with 20 bases between them. From germline, CDR1 is SNHLY and CDR2 FYNNEI. This CDR3 has 15 amino acids. CDR3 in amino acids: CASTNARGGDYGYTF. CDR3 DNA: TGTGCCAGTACGAATGCCAGGGGTGGTGACTATGGCTACACCTTC.